The T cell receptor (beta chain) under discussion was sequenced for a study of CD8 T cells in ankylosing spondylitis. Whole-study findings and limits: There were earlier reports of some motif variants in reactive arthritis synovial fluid and blood. Ankylosing spondylitis blood appeared to be characterized by a TCR beta motif of under ten highly homologous variants.

For TCR beta, libraries came from quantitative 5'-RACE with molecular barcodes. MiXCR was run by TCRdb on the 5' RACE reads, yielding one entry per CDR3 protein. This repertoire shows 100,000 to 150,000 distinct CDR3 sequences, 15% to 20% found once; its top ten account for roughly 30%. This clonotype has a handful of counts. Its antigen is not known. The sample consisted of blood, either unsorted or a sorted T cell fraction (not recorded which). The receptor was derived from a male donor with ankylosing spondylitis.

The CDR3: CASTGRDTSYEQYF. The DNA for the CDR3 is TGTGCCAGCACCGGCCGGGACACCTCCTACGAGCAGTACTTC. V usage is TRBV28 and J usage is TRBJ2-7; D possibly corresponds to TRBD1 (6 bases). V lost 7 bases to trimming and J lost 0 bases, with 13 bases between them. There are 14 residues in the CDR3. CDR1 is MDHEN, CDR2 SYDVKM, per germline.